One sample yielded the 4 T cell receptor beta chains listed below, sequenced in a study of T cell repertoires in cytomegalovirus infection. TCRdb recomputed calls from the reads with MiXCR, one row per CDR3 protein. The table records roughly 76,000 distinct CDR3 sequences, roughly 3.5% of them present only once. The sequencing sample was made of PBMCs. The source of these receptors is a human donor in good health (CMV status not recorded). Some clones in this sample may be carry-over from other donors' samples.

This clonotype was recorded at least ten times. J is TRBJ2-7 and V is TRBV6-1; D possibly corresponds to TRBD2 (5 bases). This CDR3 spans 13 amino acids. The germline CDR1 and CDR2 sequences are MNHNS and SASEGT. V was pared by 8 bases and J by 0 bases, with 11 bases between. The CDR3 DNA is TGTGCCAGCGGCGGACTGAGCTCCTACGAGCAGTACTTC. This codes for CASGGLSSYEQYF.

This clonotype occurred many times. The V and J genes are TRBV7-2 and TRBJ1-5; D perhaps matches TRBD1 (5 bases). CDR3 length: 13 amino acids. Germline CDR1 SGHTA, CDR2 FQGNSA. V lost 5 bases and J 11 bases, leaving 16 bases between the germline ends. The CDR3 here is CASSQQTGTAQHF. The CDR3 DNA reads TGTGCCAGCAGCCAGCAAACAGGTACAGCCCAGCATTTT.

This clonotype has ten or more counts. The chain recombines TRBV30 with TRBJ2-1, with 7 bases that match TRBD2. Germline CDR1 GTSNPN, CDR2 SVGIG (reference sequence). The CDR3 consists of 13 residues. V trimming: 0 bases; J trimming: 7 bases; junction bases outside the gene matches: 3. The DNA of the CDR3 is TGTGCCTGGAGTGTACCCGGGAGGAATGAGCAGTTCTTC. Translating gives CAWSVPGRNEQFF.

This clonotype was detected ten times or more. This chain connects TRBV2 to TRBJ2-1, with D hard to call. V dropped 4 bases and J dropped 0 bases, with 10 bases sitting between them. Germline V gene data show CDR1 as SNHLY and CDR2 as FYNNEI. The CDR3 extends over 15 amino acids. The CDR3 sequence: CASSVTESSYNEQFF. The CDR3 nucleotides are TGTGCCAGCAGTGTGACTGAGAGCTCCTACAATGAGCAGTTCTTC.